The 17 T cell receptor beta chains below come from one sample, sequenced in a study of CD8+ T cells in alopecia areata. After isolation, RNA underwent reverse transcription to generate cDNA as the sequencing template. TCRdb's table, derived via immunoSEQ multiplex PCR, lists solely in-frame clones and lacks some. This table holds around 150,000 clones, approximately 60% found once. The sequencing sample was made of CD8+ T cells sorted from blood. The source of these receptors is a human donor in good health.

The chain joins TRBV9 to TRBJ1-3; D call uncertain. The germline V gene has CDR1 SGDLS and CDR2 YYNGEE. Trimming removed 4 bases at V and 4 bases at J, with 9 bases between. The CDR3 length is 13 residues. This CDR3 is CASSPSGGNTIYF. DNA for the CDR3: TGTGCCAGCAGCCCAAGTGGGGGAAACACCATATATTTT.

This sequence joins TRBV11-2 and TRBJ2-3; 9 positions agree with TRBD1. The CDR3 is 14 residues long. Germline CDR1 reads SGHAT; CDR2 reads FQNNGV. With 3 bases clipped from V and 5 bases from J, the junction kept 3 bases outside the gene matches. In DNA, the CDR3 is TGTGCCAGCAGCTTCGGACAGGGGTTAGATACGCAGTATTTT. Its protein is CASSFGQGLDTQYF.

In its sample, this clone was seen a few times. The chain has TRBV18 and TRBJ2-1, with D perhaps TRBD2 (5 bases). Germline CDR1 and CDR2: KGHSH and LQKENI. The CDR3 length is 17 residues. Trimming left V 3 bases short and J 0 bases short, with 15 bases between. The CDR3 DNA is TGTGCCAGCTCACCGTTAGGAACCACTAGCTCCTACAATGAGCAGTTCTTC. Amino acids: CASSPLGTTSSYNEQFF.

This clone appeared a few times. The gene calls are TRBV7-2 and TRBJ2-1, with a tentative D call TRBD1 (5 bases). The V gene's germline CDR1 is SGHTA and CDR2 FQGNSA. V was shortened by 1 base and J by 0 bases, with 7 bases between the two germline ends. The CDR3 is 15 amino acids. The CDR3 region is CASSLEGNSYNEQFF. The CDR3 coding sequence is TGTGCCAGCAGCTTAGAGGGGAACTCCTACAATGAGCAGTTCTTC.

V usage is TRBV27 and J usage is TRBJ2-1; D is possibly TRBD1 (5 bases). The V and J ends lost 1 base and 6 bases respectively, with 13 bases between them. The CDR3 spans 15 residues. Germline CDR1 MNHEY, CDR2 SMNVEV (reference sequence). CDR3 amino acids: CASSLLGPPSNEQFF. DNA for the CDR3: TGTGCCAGCAGTTTATTGGGGCCTCCATCCAATGAGCAGTTCTTC.

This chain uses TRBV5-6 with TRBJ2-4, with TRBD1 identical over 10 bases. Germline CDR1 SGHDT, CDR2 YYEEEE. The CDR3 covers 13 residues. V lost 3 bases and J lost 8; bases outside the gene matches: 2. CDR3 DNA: TGTGCCAGCAGCTCTGGGACAGGGGACATTCAGTACTTC. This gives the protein CASSSGTGDIQYF. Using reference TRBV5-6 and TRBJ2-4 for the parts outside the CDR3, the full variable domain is DAGVTQSPTHLIKTRGQQVTLRCSPKSGHDTVSWYQQALGQGPQFIFQYYEEEERQRGNFPDRFSGHQFPNYSSELNVNALLLGDSALYLCASSSGTGDIQYFGAGTRLSVL.

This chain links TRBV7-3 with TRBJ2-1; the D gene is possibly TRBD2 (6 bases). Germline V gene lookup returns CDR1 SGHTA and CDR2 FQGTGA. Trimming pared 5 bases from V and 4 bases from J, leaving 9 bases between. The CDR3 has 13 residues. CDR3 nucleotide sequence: TGTGCCAGCAGCCTGGGACTTTACAATGAGCAGTTCTTC. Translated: CASSLGLYNEQFF. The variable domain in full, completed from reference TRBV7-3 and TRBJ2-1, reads GAGVSQTPSNKVTEKGKYVELRCDPISGHTALYWYRQSLGQGPEFLIYFQGTGAADDSGLPNDRFFAVRPEGSVSTLKIQRTERGDSAVYLCASSLGLYNEQFFGPGTRLTVL.

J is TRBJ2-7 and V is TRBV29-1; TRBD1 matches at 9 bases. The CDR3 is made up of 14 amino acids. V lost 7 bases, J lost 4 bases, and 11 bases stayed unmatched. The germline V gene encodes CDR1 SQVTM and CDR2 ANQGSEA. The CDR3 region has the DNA TGCAGCGCGACGGCGGGGACAGGGACATACGAGCAGTACTTC. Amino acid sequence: CSATAGTGTYEQYF.

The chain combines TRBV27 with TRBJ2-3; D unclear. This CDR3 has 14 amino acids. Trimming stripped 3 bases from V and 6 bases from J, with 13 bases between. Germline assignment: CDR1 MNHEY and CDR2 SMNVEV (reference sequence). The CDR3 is CASSFITDPDTQYF. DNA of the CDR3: TGTGCCAGCAGTTTCATTACAGATCCTGATACGCAGTATTTT.

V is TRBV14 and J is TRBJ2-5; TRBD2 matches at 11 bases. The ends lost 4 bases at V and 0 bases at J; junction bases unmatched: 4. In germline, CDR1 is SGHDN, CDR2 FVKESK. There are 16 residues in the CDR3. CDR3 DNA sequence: TGTGCCAGCAGCCCACGACTAGCGGGATACCAAGAGACCCAGTACTTC. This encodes CASSPRLAGYQETQYF.

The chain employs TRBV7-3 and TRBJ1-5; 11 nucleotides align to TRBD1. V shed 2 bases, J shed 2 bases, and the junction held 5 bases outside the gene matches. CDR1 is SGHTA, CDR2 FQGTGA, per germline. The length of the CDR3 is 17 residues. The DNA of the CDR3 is TGTGCCAGCAGCTTACTACCGGGACAGGGGGGCAATCAGCCCCAGCATTTT. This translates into CASSLLPGQGGNQPQHF.

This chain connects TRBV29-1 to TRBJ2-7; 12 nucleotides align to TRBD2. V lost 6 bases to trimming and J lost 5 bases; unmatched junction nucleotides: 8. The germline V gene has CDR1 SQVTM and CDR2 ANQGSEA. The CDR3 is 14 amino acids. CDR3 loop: CSVWTSGKRNEQYF. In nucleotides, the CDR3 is TGCAGCGTCTGGACTAGCGGGAAACGGAACGAGCAGTACTTC.

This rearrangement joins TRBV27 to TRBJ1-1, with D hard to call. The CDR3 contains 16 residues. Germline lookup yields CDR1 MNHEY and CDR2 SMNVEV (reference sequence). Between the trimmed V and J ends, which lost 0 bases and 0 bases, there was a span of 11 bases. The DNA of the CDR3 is TGTGCCAGCAGTTTATCCTGGGGAGAGGTGAACACTGAAGCTTTCTTT. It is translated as CASSLSWGEVNTEAFF.

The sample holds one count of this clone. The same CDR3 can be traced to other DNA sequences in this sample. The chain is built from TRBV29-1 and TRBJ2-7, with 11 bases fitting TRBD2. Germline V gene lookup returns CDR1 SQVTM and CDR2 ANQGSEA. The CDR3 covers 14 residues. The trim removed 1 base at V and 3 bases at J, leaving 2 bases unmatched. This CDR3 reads CSVEGLAGGYEQYF. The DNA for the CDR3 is TGCAGCGTTGAAGGTCTAGCGGGAGGCTACGAGCAGTACTTC.

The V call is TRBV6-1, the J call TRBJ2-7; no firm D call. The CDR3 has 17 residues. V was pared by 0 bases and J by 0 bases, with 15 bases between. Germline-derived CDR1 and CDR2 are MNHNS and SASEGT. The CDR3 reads CASSEASGSASSYEQYF. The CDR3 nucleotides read TGTGCCAGCAGTGAAGCGTCGGGCAGTGCGAGCTCCTACGAGCAGTACTTC.

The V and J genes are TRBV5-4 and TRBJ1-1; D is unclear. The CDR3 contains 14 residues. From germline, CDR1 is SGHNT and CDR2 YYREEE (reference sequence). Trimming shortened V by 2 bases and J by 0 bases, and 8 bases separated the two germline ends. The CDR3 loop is CASSFGMMNTEAFF. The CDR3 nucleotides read TGTGCCAGCAGCTTTGGGATGATGAACACTGAAGCTTTCTTT.

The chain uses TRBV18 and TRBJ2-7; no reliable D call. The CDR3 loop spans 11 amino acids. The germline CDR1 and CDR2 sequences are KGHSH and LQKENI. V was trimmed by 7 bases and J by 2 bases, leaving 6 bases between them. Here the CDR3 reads CASYGTYEQYF. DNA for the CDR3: TGTGCCAGCTACGGCACCTACGAGCAGTACTTC. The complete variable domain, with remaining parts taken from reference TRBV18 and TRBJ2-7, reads NAGVMQNPRHLVRRRGQEARLRCSPMKGHSHVYWYRQLPEEGLKFMVYLQKENIIDESGMPKERFSAEFPKEGPSILRIQQVVRGDSAAYFCASYGTYEQYFGPGTRLTVT.